This TCR beta chain emerged from a study of shared clonotypes between healthy human individuals. Study-level information: Donors consisted of a couple of women and three men between 18 and 49. Study-level findings and limits: In this cohort, only blood was sampled, and tissue repertoires likely differ.

Profiled with immunoSEQ multiplex PCR; TCRdb holds only in-frame clones, not every one. The table records some 1 million clones, roughly 80% of them present only once. This CDR3 is built from 15 residues. Germline CDR1 and CDR2: MGHDK and SYGVNS. With V trimmed by 7 bases and J by 3 bases, 8 bases remained unmatched. A word on this clone: The antigen remains undetermined.

This chain uses TRBV25-1 with TRBJ1-3, with 8 nucleotides matching TRBD1. This clonotype originated in a man aged 18 to 29 in good health. The specimen sequenced was memory CD4+ T cells sorted from blood. Subset here: CD45RA-negative fraction. The CDR3: CASTPKGTGGNTIYF. Written as DNA, the CDR3 is TGTGCCAGCACCCCCAAGGGGACAGGTGGAAACACCATATATTTT. The whole variable domain, filled in from reference TRBV25-1 and TRBJ1-3, reads EADIYQTPRYLVIGTGKKITLECSQTMGHDKMYWYQQDPGMELHLIHYSYGVNSTEKGDLSSESTVSRIRTEHFPLTLESARPSHTSQYLCASTPKGTGGNTIYFGEGSWLTVV.